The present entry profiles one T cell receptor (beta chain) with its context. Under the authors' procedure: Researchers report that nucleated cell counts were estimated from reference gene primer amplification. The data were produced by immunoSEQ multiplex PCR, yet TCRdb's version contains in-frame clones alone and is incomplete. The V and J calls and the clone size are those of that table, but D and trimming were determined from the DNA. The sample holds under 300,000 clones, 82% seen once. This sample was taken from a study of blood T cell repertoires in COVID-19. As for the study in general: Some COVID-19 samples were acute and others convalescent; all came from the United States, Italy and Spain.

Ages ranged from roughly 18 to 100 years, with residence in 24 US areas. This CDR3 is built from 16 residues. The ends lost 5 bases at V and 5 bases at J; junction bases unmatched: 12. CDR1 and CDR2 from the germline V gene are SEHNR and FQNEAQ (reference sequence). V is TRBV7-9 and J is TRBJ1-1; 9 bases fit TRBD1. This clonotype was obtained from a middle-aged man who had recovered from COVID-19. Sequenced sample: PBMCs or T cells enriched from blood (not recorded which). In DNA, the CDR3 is TGTGCCAGCAGCCCAGTGGGTGACAGGGGGAGGACTGAAGCTTTCTTT. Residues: CASSPVGDRGRTEAFF.